The present T cell receptor (beta chain) was sequenced within a study of blood T cell repertoires in COVID-19. About the research overall: Donors in the United States, Italy and Spain gave samples during acute or convalescent COVID-19. T cells, B-cell-depleted T cells, or PBMCs supplied cDNA or gDNA.

The germline gives CDR1 KGHSH, CDR2 LQKENI. The CDR3 totals 15 residues. Losses at the gene ends were 3 bases for V and 1 base for J; bases not matched to a gene: 6. Method: immunoSEQ multiplex PCR; TCRdb's copy keeps in-frame clones and lacks some. The sample lists approximately 270,000 clones, nearly 90% occurring once. Sequencing used peripheral blood. The clonotype originates from a man aged 18-30 years with active or convalescent COVID-19. The gene calls are TRBV18 and TRBJ2-7, with TRBD1 matching over 7 bases. In nucleotides, the CDR3 is TGTGCCAGCTCACCCGCCCGGGACAGATCCTACGAGCAGTACTTC. Translating gives CASSPARDRSYEQYF.